Listed here are 30 T cell receptor beta chains from one sample, sequenced in a study of blood T cell repertoires in COVID-19 (dated by TCRdb to about 2020). Library prep was done by the immunoSEQ multiplex PCR assay. What TCRdb holds here is the immuneACCESS table cut down to in-frame rearrangements. Part of the clones is not present; checked against another copy, under half of the missing clones reflect an unresolved V gene, and the others are unexplained. This sample lists nearly 250,000 clones; around 86% were detected once. The leading ten clones occupy about 1.7% of the sample. Sequenced material: peripheral blood. The receptors derive from a woman in her sixties or seventies who had recovered from COVID-19.

The chain has TRBV19 and TRBJ1-5; D is possibly TRBD1 (6 bases). V lost 6 bases and J 1 base, leaving 13 bases between the germline ends. CDR3 size: 15 residues. The germline V gene encodes CDR1 LNHDA and CDR2 SQIVND (reference sequence). Here the CDR3 DNA reads TGTGCCAGTAGGGGTGGTCAGGGGAGCAATCAGCCCCAGCATTTT. Its translation: CASRGGQGSNQPQHF. Together with reference TRBV19 and TRBJ1-5, the CDR3 gives the full variable domain: DGGITQSPKYLFRKEGQNVTLSCEQNLNHDAMYWYRQDPGQGLRLIYYSQIVNDFQKGDIAEGYSVSREKKESFPLTVTSAQKNPTAFYLCASRGGQGSNQPQHFGDGTRLSIL.

V and J are TRBV5-1 and TRBJ1-3; D is unresolved. V was cut by 2 bases and J by 0 bases, with 12 bases left in between. Germline V gene lookup returns CDR1 SGHRS and CDR2 YFSETQ. This CDR3 is 16 amino acids long. CDR3: CASSFAGRNSGNTIYF. The CDR3 DNA is TGCGCCAGCAGCTTCGCGGGAAGAAACTCTGGAAACACCATATATTTT.

This chain links TRBV9 with TRBJ2-7; 9 positions agree with TRBD2. V gave up 4 bases and J gave up 5 bases; unmatched junction bases: 10. Germline assignment: CDR1 SGDLS and CDR2 YYNGEE. This CDR3 region has 15 residues. CDR3 bases: TGTGCCAGCAGCCCACCGGGACTAGCTCTCCACGAGCAGTACTTC. This codes for CASSPPGLALHEQYF.

The chain uses TRBV5-1 and TRBJ1-3; D unresolved. Per the germline V gene, CDR1 is SGHRS and CDR2 is YFSETQ. The CDR3 contains 16 residues. Trimming pared 0 bases from V and 4 bases from J, leaving 14 bases between. The DNA of the CDR3 is TGCGCCAGCAGCTTGGCCGGAGCCAATCGAGGAAACACCATATATTTT. Amino acid sequence: CASSLAGANRGNTIYF.

The rearrangement links TRBV6-5 to TRBJ2-3, with 7 bases matching TRBD2. CDR1 and CDR2 (germline): MNHEY, SVGAGI. The length of the CDR3 is 12 residues. The V segment lost 10 bases and the J segment 7 bases; nucleotides outside the gene matches: 8. The CDR3 sequence: CATTRGTNTQYF. The DNA of the CDR3 is TGTGCCACCACGCGGGGGACGAATACGCAGTATTTT.

The chain links TRBV5-3 to TRBJ1-1; maybe TRBD1 (6 bases). TRBV5-3 qualifies as an ORF whose function is uncertain. Trimming removed 0 bases at V and 0 bases at J, with 15 bases between. The CDR3 spans 17 residues. The CDR3 spells CARSLARGGSMNTEAFF. The CDR3, as DNA: TGTGCCAGAAGCTTGGCGAGGGGGGGTTCTATGAACACTGAAGCTTTCTTT.

To note about this clone: Here the CDR3 omits its conserved ending phenylalanine or tryptophan, so a read error is the likely source. The DNA is left out, because the CDR3 cannot be placed on it with certainty; the CDR3 is given as TCRdb lists it. The chain links TRBV4-1 to TRBJ2-7; the table names TRBD1, a call not compared with the DNA. 13 amino acids form the CDR3, both terminal residues included. Germline values: CDR1 MGHRA, CDR2 YSYEKL. The CDR3 spells CASSQDTRTGPLI.

In the case of this clone: One end of the junction is discordant with germline, which a read error may explain. The chain carries TRBV7-7 and TRBJ2-7; 7 nucleotides align to TRBD2. CDR1 is SSHAT and CDR2 is FNYEAQ in the germline V gene (reference sequence). The CDR3 loop spans 15 amino acids. In DNA form, the CDR3 reads TGTGCTAGCAGCCGCGGCAGGGAGGGCCTTTACGAGCAGTACTTC. It is translated as CASSRGREGLYEQYF.

The J gene is TRBJ1-2, the V gene TRBV25-1; 11 bases fit TRBD1. Germline trimming cut 3 bases from V and 6 bases from J; bases unmatched to any gene: 6. This CDR3 has 15 residues. Per the germline V gene, CDR1 is MGHDK and CDR2 is SYGVNS. CDR3 DNA sequence: TGTGCCAGCAGTGAGATAGGGACAGGGGGTAATGGCTACACCTTC. Translated, it gives CASSEIGTGGNGYTF.

The chain is built from TRBV7-8 and TRBJ2-1; perhaps TRBD1 as D (5 bases). Germline lookup yields CDR1 SGHVS and CDR2 FQNEAQ. V lost 2 bases and J lost 4, with 12 bases in between. This CDR3 contains 15 residues. CDR3: CASSLRAGKYNEQFF. The CDR3 region has the DNA TGTGCCAGCAGCTTAAGGGCAGGGAAGTACAATGAGCAGTTCTTC.

The rearrangement links TRBV28 to TRBJ1-3; weak D call: TRBD1 (6 bases). This CDR3 has 14 residues. Germline CDR1 and CDR2: MDHEN and SYDVKM. Trimming left V 8 bases short and J 2 bases short, with 13 bases between. CDR3 region: CASGGGRTGNTIYF. CDR3 DNA: TGTGCCAGCGGGGGGGGCAGGACTGGAAACACCATATATTTT.

The chain employs TRBV6-5 and TRBJ1-5; 7 positions match TRBD1. The CDR3 covers 13 residues. After removal of 6 bases from V and 6 bases from J, the junction contained 5 bases not matched to a gene. Germline V CDR1 and CDR2: MNHEY, SVGAGI. CDR3 sequence: CASSMTGIQPQHF. The CDR3 DNA follows: TGTGCCAGCAGCATGACAGGGATTCAGCCCCAGCATTTT.

The rearrangement links TRBV19 to TRBJ2-7, with TRBD1 matching over 10 bases. The V gene end was trimmed by 6 bases and the J gene end by 4 bases; junction bases not matched to a gene: 6. Germline CDR1 reads LNHDA; CDR2 reads SQIVND (reference sequence). There are 14 residues in the CDR3. CDR3 in DNA: TGTGCCAGTAGGGCCGGGACAGGGGTGTACGAGCAGTACTTC. It codes for CASRAGTGVYEQYF.

This rearrangement joins TRBV6-6 to TRBJ2-5; no reliable D call. V dropped 7 bases and J dropped 5 bases, with 11 bases sitting between them. The CDR3 runs 12 residues. Germline V gene lookup returns CDR1 MNHNY and CDR2 SVGAGI (reference sequence). The CDR3, as DNA: TGTGCCAGCACCAAGACGAGGGAGACCCAGTACTTC. This gives the protein CASTKTRETQYF.

V usage is TRBV18 and J usage is TRBJ1-2, with 10 bases matching TRBD1. The CDR3 loop spans 16 amino acids. The germline CDR1 and CDR2 sequences are KGHSH and LQKENI. The trim removed 3 bases at V and 5 bases at J, leaving 9 bases unmatched. In DNA form, the CDR3 reads TGTGCCAGCTCACCGCCATCGGGACAGGGGTATTATGGCTACACCTTC. Its translation: CASSPPSGQGYYGYTF. Complete variable domain (other parts from reference TRBV18 and TRBJ1-2): NAGVMQNPRHLVRRRGQEARLRCSPMKGHSHVYWYRQLPEEGLKFMVYLQKENIIDESGMPKERFSAEFPKEGPSILRIQQVVRGDSAAYFCASSPPSGQGYYGYTFGSGTRLTVV.

The chain has TRBV3-1 (or the pseudogene TRBV3-2) and TRBJ1-4; perhaps TRBD1 as D (6 bases). This CDR3 contains 15 residues. V was clipped by 4 bases and J by 5 bases, with 14 bases between them. Germline V lookup: CDR1 LGHDT, CDR2 YNNKEL (reference sequence). CDR3 in amino acids: CASSLSQRGNEKLFF. CDR3 bases: TGTGCCAGCAGCCTCTCACAGAGGGGGAATGAAAAACTGTTTTTT.

This clone was seen just once. CDR3 coding DNA: TGTGCCAGCGCGGGGGGGATGAACACCGGGGAGCTGTTTTTT. Its translation is CASAGGMNTGELFF. This chain uses TRBV28 with TRBJ2-2; 9 bases agree with TRBD2. The CDR3 is made up of 14 amino acids. Trimming took 8 bases from V and 1 from J; bases not matched to a gene: 2. Looked up from germline, CDR1 is MDHEN and CDR2 is SYDVKM.

The J gene is TRBJ2-7, the V gene TRBV28; 11 bases fit TRBD1. Trimming removed 3 bases from V and 4 bases from J; junction bases left unmatched: 11. CDR3 length: 17 amino acids. Germline V gene sequence: CDR1 MDHEN, CDR2 SYDVKM. The CDR3 region has the DNA TGTGCCAGCAGTTTGGTTGCCCGGACAGGGGGCGTATACGAGCAGTACTTC. Protein sequence: CASSLVARTGGVYEQYF.

This clone was counted only a few times. This rearrangement joins TRBV5-1 to TRBJ2-3; maybe TRBD2 (6 bases). The CDR3 runs to 16 residues. CDR1 SGHRS and CDR2 YFSETQ come from the germline V gene. The V gene lost 1 base and the J gene lost 0 bases, with 12 bases spanning the gap. DNA for the CDR3: TGCGCCAGCAGCTTGATGGCGCGGGGAAGCACAGATACGCAGTATTTT. This sequence encodes CASSLMARGSTDTQYF.

The V and J genes are TRBV11-3 and TRBJ2-1, with 8 bases identical to TRBD2. V dropped 5 bases and J dropped 6; count of bases not matched to a gene: 15. This CDR3 contains 17 residues. Germline V lookup: CDR1 SGHNT, CDR2 YENEEA. Here the CDR3 DNA reads TGTGCCAGCAGCGGGCGTTTTACAGCGGGGGTGCCCAATGAGCAGTTCTTC. Translating it yields CASSGRFTAGVPNEQFF.

This clone was counted between two and nine times. Here the CDR3 DNA reads TGTGCCAGCAGCTCCGGGACAGGGAGCTCCTACGAGCAGTACTTC. Its protein product is CASSSGTGSSYEQYF. V and J are TRBV7-2 and TRBJ2-7; TRBD1 aligns across 9 bases. Germline-derived CDR1 and CDR2 are SGHTA and FQGNSA. The CDR3 consists of 15 residues. With V trimmed by 4 bases and J by 0 bases, 4 bases remained unmatched.

The CDR3 reads CASSLATGFLYEQYF. DNA for the CDR3: TGTGCCAGCAGCTTAGCAACAGGGTTCCTATACGAGCAGTACTTC. J is TRBJ2-7 and V is TRBV7-2; D is perhaps TRBD1 (6 bases). The CDR3 is made up of 15 amino acids. CDR1 SGHTA and CDR2 FQGNSA come from the germline V gene. V dropped 0 bases and J dropped 4 bases, with 13 bases sitting between them.

This clone was recorded once. The chain couples TRBV27 to TRBJ1-2; the match to TRBD1 covers 8 bases. With 3 bases clipped from V and 7 bases from J, the junction kept 4 bases outside the gene matches. The CDR3 runs 13 residues. CDR1 is MNHEY and CDR2 is SMNVEV in the germline V gene (reference sequence). CDR3 amino acids: CASSFMDRAGYTF. CDR3 in DNA: TGTGCCAGCAGTTTTATGGACAGGGCTGGCTACACCTTC.

V and J are TRBV7-2 and TRBJ2-5; 10 nucleotides match TRBD2. This CDR3 has 15 amino acids. V trimming: 5 bases; J trimming: 4 bases; junction bases outside the gene matches: 7. Germline V gene lookup returns CDR1 SGHTA and CDR2 FQGNSA. CDR3 in DNA: TGTGCCAGCAGCCTACCAGCGGGGGGGCGAGAGACCCAGTACTTC. It is translated as CASSLPAGGRETQYF.

This chain uses TRBV15 with TRBJ2-7; D possibly corresponds to TRBD2 (6 bases). CDR3 length: 14 amino acids. Trimming removed 5 bases from V and 0 bases from J, with 11 bases in between. The V gene's germline CDR1 is LNHNV and CDR2 YYDKDF (reference sequence). The CDR3 nucleotides read TGTGCCACCAGCCCAAGGACTATCTCCTACGAGCAGTACTTC. It codes for CATSPRTISYEQYF. Supplemented by reference TRBV15 and TRBJ2-7, the full variable domain reads DAMVIQNPRYQVTQFGKPVTLSCSQTLNHNVMYWYQQKSSQAPKLLFHYYDKDFNNEADTPDNFQSRRPNTSFCFLDIRSPGLGDTAMYLCATSPRTISYEQYFGPGTRLTVT.

This chain uses TRBV6-2 or TRBV6-3 with TRBJ2-1; TRBD2 matches 9 bases. CDR1 and CDR2 from the germline V gene are MNHEY and SVGEGT. V was pared by 6 bases and J by 4 bases, with 10 bases of the junction left unmatched. The CDR3 runs to 16 residues. The CDR3, as DNA: TGTGCCAGCAGCCTCGGGGCGGGGGGGCCTTACAATGAGCAGTTCTTC. It yields the protein CASSLGAGGPYNEQFF.

The genes are TRBV9 and TRBJ2-7; 8 nucleotides line up with TRBD2. Trimming cost V 4 bases and J 7 bases; bases outside gene matches: 13. Germline V lookup: CDR1 SGDLS, CDR2 YYNGEE. The CDR3 has 15 residues. The CDR3 loop reads CASSPSGGRPWEQYF. The CDR3 bases are TGTGCCAGCAGCCCGAGCGGGGGCCGCCCTTGGGAGCAGTACTTC.

The chain joins TRBV5-8 to TRBJ1-6; D call uncertain. V lost 5 bases, J lost 9 bases, and 12 bases lay in between. The CDR3 totals 13 residues. The germline CDR1 and CDR2 sequences are SGHTS and YDEGEE. CDR3 region: CASSHRVISPLHF. DNA of the CDR3: TGTGCCAGCAGTCACAGAGTAATTTCACCCCTCCACTTT.

The chain recombines TRBV5-1 with TRBJ1-3, with TRBD1 as a possible D gene (6 bases). The length of the CDR3 is 15 residues. The V end lost 4 bases, the J end lost 0 bases, and 11 bases lay between the germline ends. CDR1 is SGHRS, CDR2 YFSETQ, per germline. For the CDR3, the DNA is TGCGCCAGCAGCGTACAGGGTAACTCTGGAAACACCATATATTTT. Its translation: CASSVQGNSGNTIYF.

The chain combines TRBV6-5 with TRBJ1-5; D is uncertain. The CDR3 length is 13 residues. The V gene lost 11 bases and the J gene lost 0 bases, with 11 bases spanning the gap. The germline V gene encodes CDR1 MNHEY and CDR2 SVGAGI. The CDR3 sequence is CASDPYSNQPQHF. The CDR3 nucleotides are TGTGCCTCTGATCCCTATAGCAATCAGCCCCAGCATTTT.